This T cell receptor (beta chain) was documented in a study of human T cells and chemical hapten exposure. Overall study findings and caveats: Versus controls, expanded TCRs had significantly more large CDR3 similarity clusters.

TCRdb itself ran the RACE reads through MiXCR, one entry per CDR3 protein. The sample has 180,000 or so distinct CDR3 sequences; around 15% are singletons. As concerns this clonotype: What it recognizes is unknown.

Documented time point: patch test 1, 2 weeks after DPC sensitization. Treatment reported: therapeutic diphenylcyclopropenone sensitization with weekly scalp DPC. V lost 0 bases and J 0 bases, leaving 15 bases between the germline ends. The CDR3 loop spans 18 amino acids. Germline assignment: CDR1 LGHNA and CDR2 YSLEER. The material sequenced was whole blood, taken in connection with sensitization to the hapten diphenylcyclopropenone (DPC). The TCR was taken from a woman in her thirties with alopecia areata. Some clones in this sample may be carry-over from other donors' samples. The V call is TRBV4-3, the J call TRBJ1-5; maybe TRBD1 (5 bases). This CDR3 reads CASSQDGRQNTSNQPQHF. The CDR3 DNA is TGCGCCAGCAGCCAAGACGGTCGACAGAATACTAGCAATCAGCCCCAGCATTTT.